These 27 T cell receptor beta chains share one sample of origin, sequenced in a study of blood T cells in healthy people across ages. The authors ran a second PCR of about 7 to 12 cycles using a sample-barcoded 5' primer and a J-beta primer mix. Each CDR3 protein is one row after TCRdb ran MiXCR on the 5' RACE reads. The sample lists about a million distinct CDR3 sequences, 30% to 40% occurring once. The sequenced sample was blood. The origin of the receptors is a man between 18 and 29 years old in good health.

J is TRBJ2-1 and V is TRBV7-3; 12 bases are a match to TRBD2. Germline CDR1 SGHTA, CDR2 FQGTGA. V shed 2 bases, J shed 7 bases, and the junction held 9 bases outside the gene matches. The length of the CDR3 is 17 residues. Written as DNA, the CDR3 is TGTGCCAGCAGCTTAGGGGCTAGCGGGGGGGCTCGGAATGAGCAGTTCTTC. Translation: CASSLGASGGARNEQFF.

This clonotype showed up just a few times. The CDR3 DNA is TGTGCCAGCAGTGCGCAAAGGGGTAGGACAGATACGCAGTATTTT. This sequence encodes CASSAQRGRTDTQYF. This chain joins TRBV2 and TRBJ2-3; perhaps TRBD1 as D (5 bases). Germline V lookup: CDR1 SNHLY, CDR2 FYNNEI. The CDR3 spans 15 residues. V was clipped by 4 bases and J by 3 bases, with 14 bases between them.

V usage is TRBV5-5 and J usage is TRBJ2-3; TRBD2 agrees at 10 bases. V lost 4 bases to trimming and J lost 4 bases; unmatched junction nucleotides: 9. Per germline, CDR1 SGHKS and CDR2 YYEKEE (reference sequence). This CDR3 has 16 amino acids. The CDR3 loop is CASSKLSGGGSDTQYF. The DNA of the CDR3 is TGTGCCAGCAGCAAGTTGAGCGGGGGGGGCTCAGATACGCAGTATTTT.

Of note for this clonotype: The junction and the germline gene differ at one end; a read error may be behind it. V is TRBV9 and J is TRBJ2-1; D unresolved. Germline CDR1 reads SGDLS; CDR2 reads YYNGEE. There are 15 residues in the CDR3. For the CDR3, the DNA is TGTGCCTGCAGCCCCCGACGGGCGGAGTACAATGAGCAGTTCTTC. Its translation: CACSPRRAEYNEQFF.

V usage is TRBV9 and J usage is TRBJ2-7; 7 bases are a match to TRBD2. Germline CDR1 and CDR2: SGDLS and YYNGEE. V was pared by 2 bases and J by 2 bases, with 7 bases of the junction left unmatched. This CDR3 region has 15 residues. The CDR3 spells CASSVKGLPTYEQYF. Written as DNA, the CDR3 is TGTGCCAGCAGCGTGAAGGGACTACCGACCTACGAGCAGTACTTC.

J is TRBJ2-1 and V is TRBV4-2; TRBD2 aligns across 12 bases. The germline CDR1 and CDR2 sequences are LGHNA and YNFKEQ. Trimming at V came to 2 bases and at J to 6 bases, leaving 2 bases not matched to a gene. This CDR3 contains 15 residues. CDR3 protein: CASSQTSGGPNEQFF. The DNA of the CDR3 is TGTGCCAGCAGCCAAACTAGCGGGGGGCCCAATGAGCAGTTCTTC.

This clonotype was observed a handful of times. CDR3 sequence (DNA): TGTGCCAGCAGCACTAGACCGGATCAGCCCCAGCATTTT. Protein sequence: CASSTRPDQPQHF. This rearrangement joins TRBV7-2 to TRBJ1-5; D uncertain. Germline-derived CDR1 and CDR2 are SGHTA and FQGNSA. V lost 5 bases and J 5 bases, leaving 10 bases between the germline ends. This CDR3 contains 13 residues.

This clonotype has a handful of counts. This sequence joins TRBV7-3 and TRBJ2-3; tentatively, D is TRBD1 (6 bases). Germline lookup yields CDR1 SGHTA and CDR2 FQGTGA. This CDR3 comprises 16 residues. Trimming left V 1 base short and J 0 bases short, with 11 bases between. The CDR3 nucleotides read TGTGCCAGCAGCTTAAAAGGGACAACTAGCACAGATACGCAGTATTTT. This codes for CASSLKGTTSTDTQYF.

The J gene is TRBJ2-1, the V gene TRBV29-1, with D perhaps matching TRBD2 (7 bases). The CDR3 is 15 amino acids. Trimming removed 5 bases at V and 8 bases at J, with 22 bases between. CDR1 is SQVTM, CDR2 ANQGSEA, per germline. The CDR3 bases are TGCAGCGTTACACAGGGAGGGAACGTAATCGATGAGCAGTTCTTC. It is translated as CSVTQGGNVIDEQFF.

The chain joins TRBV3-1 to TRBJ2-7, with unresolved D. CDR3 length: 13 residues. The germline V gene encodes CDR1 LGHDT and CDR2 YNNKEL (reference sequence). Trimming removed 0 bases from V and 5 bases from J, with 8 bases in between. In nucleotides, the CDR3 is TGTGCCAGCAGCCAAGATACGGGCCACGAGCAGTACTTC. This encodes CASSQDTGHEQYF.

This clonotype was counted between two and nine times. The chain links TRBV7-9 to TRBJ2-7; D might be TRBD1 (5 bases). The CDR3 runs to 13 residues. In germline, CDR1 is SEHNR, CDR2 FQNEAQ (reference sequence). Trimming stripped 5 bases from V and 6 bases from J, with 14 bases between. Written as DNA, the CDR3 is TGTGCCAGCAGCCTCCTGACAGTTCCCGAGCAGTACTTC. Its protein product is CASSLLTVPEQYF. Based on the CDR3 plus reference TRBV7-9 and TRBJ2-7, the full variable domain is DTGVSQNPRHKITKRGQNVTFRCDPISEHNRLYWYRQTLGQGPEFLTYFQNEAQLEKSRLLSDRFSAERPKGSFSTLEIQRTEQGDSAMYLCASSLLTVPEQYFGPGTRLTVT.

The chain combines TRBV5-1 with TRBJ2-7, with a weak D call TRBD2 (5 bases). CDR3 length equals 18 residues. Trimming took 5 bases from V and 4 from J, leaving 28 bases between them. Germline-derived CDR1 and CDR2 are SGHRS and YFSETQ. This CDR3 reads CASRRVMFLKVEGYEQYF. CDR3 bases: TGCGCCAGCAGGCGGGTCATGTTCCTGAAAGTTGAAGGTTACGAGCAGTACTTC.

This clonotype was counted between two and nine times. The chain recombines TRBV4-1 with TRBJ2-5; tentatively, D is TRBD1 (5 bases). The germline V gene encodes CDR1 MGHRA and CDR2 YSYEKL. The CDR3 spans 16 residues. V was shortened by 4 bases and J by 3 bases, with 18 bases between the two germline ends. CDR3 region: CASSRVIDSQKETQYF. The CDR3, as DNA: TGCGCCAGCAGCCGCGTCATTGACAGTCAGAAAGAGACCCAGTACTTC.

The chain recombines TRBV5-1 with TRBJ2-3; 13 nucleotides agree with TRBD2. This CDR3 comprises 15 residues. The trim removed 4 bases at V and 4 bases at J, leaving 3 bases unmatched. Germline V CDR1 and CDR2: SGHRS, YFSETQ. CDR3 DNA: TGCGCCAGCAGCAACGGGACTAGCGGGGCAGATACGCAGTATTTT. Translation: CASSNGTSGADTQYF.

This clonotype turned up a few times. The chain carries TRBV20-1 and TRBJ2-4, with 9 bases fitting TRBD2. From germline, CDR1 is DFQATT and CDR2 SNEGSKA (reference sequence). The ends lost 1 base at V and 6 bases at J; junction bases unmatched: 4. There are 14 residues in the CDR3. In DNA, the CDR3 is TGCAGTGCTAGAGTTACAGCGGGGGGAAACATTCAGTACTTC. This encodes CSARVTAGGNIQYF.

The genes are TRBV4-3 and TRBJ2-3; TRBD1 matches 7 bases. This CDR3 contains 15 residues. Germline values: CDR1 LGHNA, CDR2 YSLEER. Losses at the gene ends were 10 bases for V and 5 bases for J; bases not matched to a gene: 15. CDR3 protein: CANSPGTVKGDTQYF. The CDR3 coding sequence is TGCGCCAACAGTCCCGGGACAGTAAAAGGAGATACGCAGTATTTT.

The chain combines TRBV2 with TRBJ1-5, with D unclear. Germline assignment: CDR1 SNHLY and CDR2 FYNNEI. The germline V and J ends were trimmed by 1 base and 4 bases, with 11 bases remaining between them. The CDR3 sequence is 15 residues long. The CDR3 spells CASSEERWGNQPQHF. In DNA form, the CDR3 reads TGTGCCAGCAGTGAAGAGAGGTGGGGTAATCAGCCCCAGCATTTT.

Points on this clonotype: A read error is possible here, since a much larger clone lies one base away. The chain is built from TRBV4-1 and TRBJ2-3; possible D gene TRBD1, 6 bases. Germline loops: CDR1 MGHRA, CDR2 YSYEKL. This CDR3 comprises 19 residues. V lost 3 bases and J lost 4, with 26 bases in between. CDR3: CASSHSGTTTGDSADTQYF. Written as DNA, the CDR3 is TGCGCCAGCAGCCACAGCGGCACCACGACAGGAGATAGCGCAGATACGCAGTATTTT.

The genes are TRBV20-1 and TRBJ1-5; 10 bases agree with TRBD1. Germline CDR1 is DFQATT and CDR2 is SNEGSKA (reference sequence). After removal of 8 bases from V and 4 bases from J, the junction contained 11 bases not matched to a gene. This CDR3 contains 15 residues. The CDR3 reads CSTHTPDRGNQPQHF. The CDR3 DNA reads TGCAGTACTCACACACCGGACAGGGGGAATCAGCCCCAGCATTTT.

Only a few counts were recorded for this clonotype. The chain combines TRBV19 with TRBJ1-1; 9 bases are shared with TRBD1. The CDR3 sequence is 16 residues long. CDR1 and CDR2 (germline): LNHDA, SQIVND (reference sequence). The V gene end was trimmed by 5 bases and the J gene end by 1 base; junction bases not matched to a gene: 8. CDR3 nucleotides: TGTGCCAGTAGTTCACTGAGGGGACAGGGGAACACTGAAGCTTTCTTT. This translates into CASSSLRGQGNTEAFF.

This clonotype came up a few times. This chain uses TRBV5-1 with TRBJ1-1; 9 bases align to TRBD1. After removal of 4 bases from V and 9 bases from J, the junction contained 4 bases not matched to a gene. Looked up from germline, CDR1 is SGHRS and CDR2 is YFSETQ. This CDR3 has 12 residues. The CDR3 DNA is TGCGCCAGCAGCCCGGACAGGGGTAAAGCTTTCTTT. Amino acid sequence: CASSPDRGKAFF.

The V gene is TRBV21-1, the J gene TRBJ2-3; TRBD2 is the table's D call, not checked against the DNA. TRBV21-1 is recorded as a pseudogene. The CDR3 sequence is 16 residues long. The CDR3 loop reads CASSSGGPRGTDTQYF. CDR3 DNA sequence: TGTGCCAGCAGCAGCGGGGGGCCCCGAGGCACAGATACGCAGTATTTT.

This chain connects TRBV12-3 or TRBV12-4 to TRBJ1-2; D is uncertain. With 3 bases removed from V and 6 bases from J, the gap between germline ends came to 5 bases. The CDR3 runs 11 residues. The CDR3 DNA reads as TGTGCCAGCAGTTTCACGGATGGCTACACCTTC. It codes for CASSFTDGYTF.

Concerning this clonotype itself: This sequence may be a read error, since a much larger clone differs from it by one base. This sequence joins TRBV29-1 and TRBJ2-5; D remains unclear. Germline assignment: CDR1 SQVTM and CDR2 ANQGSEA. This CDR3 has 12 residues. V lost 3 bases and J lost 11, with 16 bases in between. This CDR3 is CSVEQVGNEQYF. CDR3 nucleotides: TGCAGCGTTGAGCAGGTTGGGAATGAGCAGTACTTC.

This clonotype was counted between two and nine times. The chain uses TRBV5-1 and TRBJ1-2; 7 bases agree with TRBD1. The CDR3 totals 15 residues. Germline CDR1 SGHRS, CDR2 YFSETQ. V dropped 4 bases and J dropped 7; count of bases not matched to a gene: 13. The CDR3 bases are TGCGCCAGCAGCCCTAACGACAGGGCCTTTGGTGGCTACACCTTC. This sequence encodes CASSPNDRAFGGYTF. Looking up the rest from reference TRBV5-1 and TRBJ1-2 gives the full variable domain: KAGVTQTPRYLIKTRGQQVTLSCSPISGHRSVSWYQQTPGQGLQFLFEYFSETQRNKGNFPGRFSGRQFSNSRSEMNVSTLELGDSALYLCASSPNDRAFGGYTFGSGTRLTVV.

In its sample, this clonotype was seen a few times. This chain connects TRBV5-4 to TRBJ2-3, with TRBD1 matching over 10 bases. This CDR3 is built from 18 residues. Germline V gene lookup returns CDR1 SGHNT and CDR2 YYREEE (reference sequence). V dropped 0 bases and J dropped 0; count of bases not matched to a gene: 7. The CDR3 loop is CASSLDRWGQGSTDTQYF. CDR3 sequence (DNA): TGTGCCAGCAGCTTGGATCGTTGGGGACAGGGGAGCACAGATACGCAGTATTTT.

This clonotype was seen only a few times. The chain joins TRBV19 to TRBJ1-2; 8 bases agree with TRBD1. J gave up 9 bases and V 3 bases, and 3 bases lay outside the gene matches. Germline V lookup: CDR1 LNHDA, CDR2 SQIVND (reference sequence). The CDR3 has 12 residues. CDR3 DNA sequence: TGTGCCAGTAGTATGGGACAGGACCGCTACACCTTC. Residues: CASSMGQDRYTF.